These T cell receptor beta chains were read from a single sample in a study of cytomegalovirus exposure and HLA in healthy donors. The table came from immunoSEQ multiplex PCR; TCRdb's copy has only in-frame clones and leaves some out. The sample includes around 120,000 clones, around four fifths seen only once; the top ten take around 30%. The sequencing sample was made of PBMCs. These TCRs come from a man aged 60-69 years in good health and CMV-seropositive. Both conserved end residues are part of each CDR3. Fields, in order: V gene, D gene, J gene, clone size, CDR3 protein, CDR3 DNA. A D gene is named only where the DNA matches it firmly. Expanded clones get a size class; other rows say once, few or many, or leave the size out.

TRBV28	-	TRBJ1-3	-	CASSFPAGGGNTIYF	TGTGCCAGCAGTTTTCCGGCAGGTGGCGGAAACACCATATATTTT
TRBV18	-	TRBJ2-7	-	CASSPGTSSYEQYF	TGTGCCAGCTCACCGGGGACATCTTCCTACGAGCAGTACTTC
TRBV7-9	TRBD1	TRBJ1-5	few	CASSTDRVQSQPQHF	TGTGCCAGCAGCACAGACAGGGTGCAGAGTCAGCCCCAGCATTTT
TRBV9	-	TRBJ2-7	few	CASSAHSQDEQYF	TGTGCCAGCAGCGCTCATTCGCAGGACGAGCAGTACTTC
TRBV5-4	TRBD1	TRBJ2-7	-	CASSRDREGEQYF	TGTGCCAGCAGCCGGGACAGGGAGGGCGAGCAGTACTTC
TRBV9	TRBD2	TRBJ2-1	once	CASSPTSGAYNEQFF	TGTGCCAGCAGTCCGACTAGCGGGGCGTACAATGAGCAGTTCTTC
TRBV29-1	TRBD1	TRBJ1-1	-	CSVAGQMNTEAFF	TGCAGCGTTGCGGGACAGATGAACACTGAAGCTTTCTTT
TRBV7-8	TRBD2	TRBJ2-5	-	CASSLASGWGRETQYF	TGTGCCAGCAGCTTGGCTAGCGGGTGGGGAAGGGAGACCCAGTACTTC
TRBV5-1	TRBD2	TRBJ2-1	-	CASSLRLAGGREGNNEQFF	TGCGCCAGCAGCTTACGACTAGCGGGAGGGCGAGAGGGGAACAATGAGCAGTTCTTC
TRBV6-5	TRBD2	TRBJ2-3	few	CASGTSGRSDTQYF	TGTGCCAGCGGGACTAGCGGGAGGTCCGATACGCAGTATTTT
TRBV27	TRBD2	TRBJ2-7	once	CASSVALAVLYEQYF	TGTGCCAGCAGTGTAGCCCTAGCGGTGCTCTACGAGCAGTACTTC
TRBV7-9	-	TRBJ2-3	once	CASSPPEVDTQYF	TGTGCCAGCAGCCCTCCGGAGGTAGATACGCAGTATTTT
TRBV16	-	TRBJ1-2	few	CASSQDFSGGGYTF	TGTGCCAGCAGCCAAGACTTCTCCGGAGGTGGCTACACCTTC
TRBV11-2	TRBD1	TRBJ1-5	-	CASSLGSSGGRNQPQHF	TGTGCCAGCAGCTTAGGTTCTTCAGGGGGGCGCAATCAGCCCCAGCATTTT
TRBV7-2	-	TRBJ2-7	few	CASSSSRVAQYF	TGTGCCAGCAGCTCCAGCAGGGTGGCGCAGTACTTC
TRBV19	TRBD2	TRBJ2-3	-	CASSTPTSGRTDTQYF	TGTGCCAGTAGTACCCCGACTAGCGGCCGCACAGATACGCAGTATTTT
TRBV5-6	TRBD1	TRBJ1-1	-	CASSLSRVAGGVSGPAFF	TGTGCCAGCAGCTTGAGCAGAGTGGCAGGGGGCGTCTCGGGCCCAGCTTTCTTT
TRBV10-3	-	TRBJ2-6	-	CAIRGQSGANVLTF	TGTGCCATCAGAGGACAATCTGGGGCCAACGTCCTGACTTTC
TRBV5-1	-	TRBJ1-2	-	CASSPEDSYYGYTF	TGCGCCAGCAGCCCGGAGGACAGCTACTATGGCTACACCTTC
TRBV30	-	TRBJ1-5	once	CAWSLSSNQPQHF	TGTGCCTGGAGTCTAAGTAGCAATCAGCCCCAGCATTTT
TRBV2	TRBD2	TRBJ2-1	-	CASVGLEGNNEQFF	TGTGCCAGCGTAGGACTAGAAGGGAACAATGAGCAGTTCTTC
TRBV7-8	-	TRBJ1-2	-	CASSLALGIGGTVNGYTF	TGTGCCAGCAGCTTAGCCCTTGGGATAGGGGGAACTGTGAATGGCTACACCTTC
TRBV27	-	TRBJ2-7	-	CASSLDRSYEQYF	TGTGCCAGCAGCCTAGACCGTTCCTACGAGCAGTACTTC
TRBV5-4	TRBD2	TRBJ2-2	-	CASSTRAGDTGELFF	TGTGCCAGCAGCACCCGAGCGGGGGACACCGGGGAGCTGTTTTTT
TRBV9	-	TRBJ2-7	medium-sized	CASSVEKGGPYEQYF	TGTGCCAGCAGCGTAGAGAAGGGAGGACCCTACGAGCAGTACTTC
TRBV7-9	-	TRBJ1-3	-	CASSPRGGGNTIYF	TGTGCCAGCAGCCCCCGAGGGGGAGGAAACACCATATATTTT
TRBV28	TRBD1	TRBJ2-7	-	CASRTPGQGYHEQYF	TGTGCCAGCAGAACCCCGGGACAGGGGTATCACGAGCAGTACTTC
TRBV19	TRBD1	TRBJ2-1	-	CASSTRGQGASGVVDEQFF	TGTGCCAGTAGTACTAGGGGACAGGGGGCATCTGGCGTAGTCGATGAGCAGTTCTTC
TRBV9	-	TRBJ1-1	-	CASSSGVYTEAFF	TGTGCCAGCAGCTCAGGGGTTTATACTGAAGCTTTCTTT
TRBV5-6	-	TRBJ1-4	-	CASSLEGLGEKLFF	TGTGCCAGCAGCCTTGAGGGATTGGGGGAAAAACTGTTTTTT
TRBV28	-	TRBJ2-2	-	CASTSPGVVTGELFF	TGTGCCAGCACCTCCCCGGGAGTTGTAACCGGGGAGCTGTTTTTT
TRBV9	-	TRBJ1-1	-	CASSVDGQGTEAFF	TGTGCCAGCAGCGTAGATGGTCAGGGGACTGAAGCTTTCTTT
TRBV7-3	-	TRBJ1-1	-	CASSPDRRTEAFF	TGTGCCAGCAGCCCCGACAGGAGGACTGAAGCTTTCTTT
TRBV2	TRBD1	TRBJ2-2	-	CASYRGQNTGELFF	TGTGCCAGCTACAGGGGACAGAACACCGGGGAGCTGTTTTTT
TRBV5-4	TRBD1	TRBJ2-3	-	CASSLWTGLTDTQYF	TGTGCCAGCAGCTTGTGGACAGGGCTGACAGATACGCAGTATTTT
TRBV30	-	TRBJ2-7	-	CAWSGPVDGDEQYF	TGTGCCTGGAGTGGCCCGGTTGACGGGGACGAGCAGTACTTC
TRBV14	-	TRBJ1-4	few	CASSRTNDDEKLFF	TGTGCCAGCAGCCGCACTAACGACGATGAAAAACTGTTTTTT
TRBV2	TRBD2	TRBJ2-5	-	CASSPTSGWVETQYF	TGTGCCAGCAGCCCGACTAGCGGGTGGGTCGAGACCCAGTACTTC
TRBV6-5	-	TRBJ1-5	-	CASSSFRGGKPQHF	TGTGCCAGCAGTTCCTTTCGAGGGGGAAAGCCCCAGCATTTT
TRBV5-8	TRBD1	TRBJ1-1	-	CASSLRTGDVLLTEAFF	TGTGCCAGCAGCCTGAGGACAGGGGACGTTCTATTGACTGAAGCTTTCTTT
TRBV30	TRBD1	TRBJ2-7	-	CAWSPGTGQREQYF	TGTGCCTGGAGTCCCGGGACAGGGCAACGAGAGCAGTACTTC
TRBV29-1	TRBD1	TRBJ2-2	-	CSVSRDRNTGELFF	TGCAGCGTTTCCCGGGACAGGAACACCGGGGAGCTGTTTTTT
TRBV7-9	TRBD1	TRBJ2-7	-	CSSRGQAYEQYF	TGTTCCAGCAGGGGACAGGCCTACGAGCAGTACTTC
TRBV5-6	-	TRBJ1-3	-	CASSLGVLGTIYF	TGTGCCAGCAGCTTGGGGGTACTAGGCACCATATATTTT
TRBV5-1	-	TRBJ1-5	few	CASSLAPGGNQPQHF	TGCGCCAGCAGCTTGGCTCCAGGGGGCAATCAGCCCCAGCATTTT
TRBV7-8	-	TRBJ1-5	few	CASSRSAGVGQPQHF	TGTGCCAGCAGCCGATCAGCCGGGGTAGGTCAGCCCCAGCATTTT
TRBV6-1	-	TRBJ2-7	-	CASSERTGFYEQYF	TGTGCCAGCAGTGAACGAACGGGTTTCTACGAGCAGTACTTC
TRBV5-6	TRBD1	TRBJ2-5	-	CASSLQGASFQETQYF	TGTGCCAGCAGCTTACAGGGGGCCTCCTTCCAAGAGACCCAGTACTTC
TRBV5-1	TRBD2	TRBJ2-3	-	CASSLVPGLAGTDTQYF	TGCGCCAGCAGCTTGGTCCCGGGACTAGCGGGCACAGATACGCAGTATTTT
TRBV5-6	-	TRBJ2-7	-	CASSLVSVHEQYF	TGTGCCAGCAGCTTGGTATCGGTGCACGAGCAGTACTTC
TRBV6-5	-	TRBJ1-1	-	CASSSQMNTEAFF	TGTGCCAGCAGTTCCCAGATGAACACTGAAGCTTTCTTT
TRBV11-2	-	TRBJ2-3	-	CASSLLRDTQYF	TGTGCCAGCAGCTTGTTGCGGGATACGCAGTATTTT
TRBV6-6	-	TRBJ2-1	-	CASSGGIYNEQFF	TGTGCCAGCAGCGGGGGAATCTACAATGAGCAGTTCTTC
TRBV5-5	-	TRBJ1-3	few	CASSFQGGGNTIYF	TGTGCCAGCAGCTTTCAGGGTGGCGGAAACACCATATATTTT
TRBV4-1	-	TRBJ1-5	-	CASSPSRSNQPQHF	TGCGCCAGCAGCCCCAGTCGAAGCAATCAGCCCCAGCATTTT
TRBV28	-	TRBJ1-1	-	CASSLGTSWGEAFF	TGTGCCAGCAGTTTGGGGACATCATGGGGTGAAGCTTTCTTT
TRBV10-3	-	TRBJ1-2	-	CAIRQRGFNYGYTF	TGTGCCATCAGGCAGAGAGGGTTTAACTATGGCTACACCTTC
TRBV5-4	-	TRBJ2-5	-	CASSHRESGETQYF	TGTGCCAGCAGCCACCGGGAATCGGGGGAGACCCAGTACTTC
TRBV7-2	TRBD1	TRBJ1-2	-	CASSQEQGAQYGYTF	TGTGCCAGCAGCCAGGAACAGGGGGCCCAGTATGGCTACACCTTC